This T cell receptor (beta chain) was observed in a study of vaccination effects on CD4 cells after COVID-19. CDR3 length: 13 amino acids. V was trimmed by 10 bases and J by 4 bases, leaving 16 bases between them. Germline V lookup: CDR1 LNHDA, CDR2 SQIVND (reference sequence). This clone has just one count. Antigen specificity is unknown. Pools of viral peptides were used by the ViraFEST assay to expand antigen-specific CD4+ T cells ahead of sequencing. Upon completion of under eleven days in culture, CD4+ T cells were isolated. Participants completed two doses of the BNT162b2 or mRNA-1273 vaccine. Vaccinees lacked prior SARS-CoV-2 infection and tested negative for nucleocapsid antibodies. In culture with about 10 IU/ml IL-2 and around 10 ug/ml peptides, PBMC were grown at a few million per well. Using immunoSEQ multiplex PCR, the repertoire was profiled, and TCRdb retains in-frame clones only, with some absent. The sample has some 15,000 clones; roughly 75% are singletons.

This TCR came from a human donor who received a COVID-19 vaccine. The V call is TRBV19, the J call TRBJ1-1; a weak D match, TRBD1 (6 bases). The material was CD4+ T cells from PBMCs cultured with HCoV-NL63 spike peptides, obtained after COVID-19 vaccination. The CDR3 region is CATISGARTEAFF. The CDR3 DNA sequence: TGTGCCACAATTTCGGGGGCTCGCACTGAAGCTTTCTTT.